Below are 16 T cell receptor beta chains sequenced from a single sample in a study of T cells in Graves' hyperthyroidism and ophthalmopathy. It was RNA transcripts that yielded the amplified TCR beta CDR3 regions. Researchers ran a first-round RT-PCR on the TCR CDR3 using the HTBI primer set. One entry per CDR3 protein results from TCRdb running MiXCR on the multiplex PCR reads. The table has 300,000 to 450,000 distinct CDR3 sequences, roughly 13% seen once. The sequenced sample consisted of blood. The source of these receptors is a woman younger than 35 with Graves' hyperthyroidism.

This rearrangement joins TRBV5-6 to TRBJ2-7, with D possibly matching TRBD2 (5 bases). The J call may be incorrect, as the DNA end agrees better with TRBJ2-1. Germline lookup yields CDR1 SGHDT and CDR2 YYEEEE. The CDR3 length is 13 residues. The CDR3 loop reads CASSPGVSYEQFF. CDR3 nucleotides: TGTGCCAGCAGCCCCGGGGTCTCCTACGAGCAGTTCTTC.

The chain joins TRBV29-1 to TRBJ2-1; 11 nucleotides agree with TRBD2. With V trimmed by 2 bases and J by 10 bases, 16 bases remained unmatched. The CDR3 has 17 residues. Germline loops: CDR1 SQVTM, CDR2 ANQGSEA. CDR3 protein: CSVESPLGIAGGGEQFF. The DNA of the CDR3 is TGCAGCGTTGAATCACCTCTGGGGATAGCGGGGGGGGGGGAGCAGTTCTTC.

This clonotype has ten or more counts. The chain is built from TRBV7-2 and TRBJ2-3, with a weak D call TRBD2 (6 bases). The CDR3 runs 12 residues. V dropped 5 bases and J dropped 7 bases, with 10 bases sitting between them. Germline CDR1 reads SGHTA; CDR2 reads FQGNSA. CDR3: CASSPGTYTQYF. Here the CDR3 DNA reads TGTGCCAGCAGCCCGGGGACTTATACGCAGTATTTT. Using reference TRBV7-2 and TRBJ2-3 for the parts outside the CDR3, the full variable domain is GAGVSQSPSNKVTEKGKDVELRCDPISGHTALYWYRQSLGQGLEFLIYFQGNSAPDKSGLPSDRFSAERTGGSVSTLTIQRTQQEDSAVYLCASSPGTYTQYFGPGTRLTVL.

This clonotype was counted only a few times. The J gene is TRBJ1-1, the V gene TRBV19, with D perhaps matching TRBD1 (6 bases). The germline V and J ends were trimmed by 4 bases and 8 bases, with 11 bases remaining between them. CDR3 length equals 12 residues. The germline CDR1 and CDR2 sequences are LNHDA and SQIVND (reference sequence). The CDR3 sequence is CASSTLDREAFF. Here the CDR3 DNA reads TGTGCCAGTAGTACCCTTGACAGGGAAGCTTTCTTT.

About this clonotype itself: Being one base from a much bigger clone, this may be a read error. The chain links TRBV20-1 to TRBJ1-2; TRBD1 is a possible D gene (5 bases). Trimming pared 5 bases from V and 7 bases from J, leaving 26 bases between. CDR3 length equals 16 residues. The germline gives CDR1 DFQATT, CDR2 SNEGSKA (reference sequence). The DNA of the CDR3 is TGCAGTGCTCTTCAGGGAGCTGGGTCTCGTGGCTGTGGCTACACCTTC. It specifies CSALQGAGSRGCGYTF.

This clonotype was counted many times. The chain's CDR3 is CASSLLGTGLMNTEAFF. Here the CDR3 DNA reads TGCGCCAGCAGCCTTCTTGGTACGGGTCTGATGAACACTGAAGCTTTCTTT. V gene TRBV5-1 combines with J gene TRBJ1-1; no clear D gene. The germline gives CDR1 SGHRS, CDR2 YFSETQ. CDR3 length: 17 amino acids. With 4 bases removed from V and 0 bases from J, the gap between germline ends came to 19 bases.

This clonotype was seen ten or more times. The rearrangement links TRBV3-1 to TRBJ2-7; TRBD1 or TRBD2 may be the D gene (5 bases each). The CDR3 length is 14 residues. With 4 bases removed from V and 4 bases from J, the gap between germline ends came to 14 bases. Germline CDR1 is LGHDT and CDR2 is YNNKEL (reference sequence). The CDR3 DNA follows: TGTGCCAGCAGCCCCCCCTTTGGGGGTTACGAGCAGTACTTC. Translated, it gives CASSPPFGGYEQYF.

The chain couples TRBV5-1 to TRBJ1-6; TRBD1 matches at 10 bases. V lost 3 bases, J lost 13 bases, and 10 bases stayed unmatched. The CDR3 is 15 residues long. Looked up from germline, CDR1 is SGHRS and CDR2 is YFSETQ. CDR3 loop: CASSWGTGAREPLHF. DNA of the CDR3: TGCGCCAGCAGCTGGGGGACAGGGGCTCGCGAGCCCCTCCACTTT. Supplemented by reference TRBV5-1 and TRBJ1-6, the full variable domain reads KAGVTQTPRYLIKTRGQQVTLSCSPISGHRSVSWYQQTPGQGLQFLFEYFSETQRNKGNFPGRFSGRQFSNSRSEMNVSTLELGDSALYLCASSWGTGAREPLHFGNGTRLTVT.

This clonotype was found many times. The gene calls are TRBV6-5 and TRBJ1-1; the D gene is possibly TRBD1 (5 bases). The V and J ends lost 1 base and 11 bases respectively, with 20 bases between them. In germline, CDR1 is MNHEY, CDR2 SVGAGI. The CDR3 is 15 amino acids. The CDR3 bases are TGTGCCAGCAGTTACTACACTGCGGGACGAAGCGGGGCTTTCTTT. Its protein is CASSYYTAGRSGAFF.

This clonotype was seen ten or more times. CDR3 coding DNA: TGCAGTGCTAGGACGAGAGGCGGGGCAACAGATACGCAGTATTTT. It encodes CSARTRGGATDTQYF. The chain has TRBV20-1 and TRBJ2-3; tentatively, D is TRBD2 (6 bases). Trimming removed 3 bases at V and 3 bases at J, with 16 bases between. The CDR3 runs to 15 residues. Germline assignment: CDR1 DFQATT and CDR2 SNEGSKA (reference sequence).

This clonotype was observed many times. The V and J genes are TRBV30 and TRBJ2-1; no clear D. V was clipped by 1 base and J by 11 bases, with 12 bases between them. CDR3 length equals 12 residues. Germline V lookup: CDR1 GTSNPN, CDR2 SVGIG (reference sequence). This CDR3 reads CAWSDLGNQQFF. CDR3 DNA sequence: TGTGCCTGGAGTGACCTAGGGAATCAGCAGTTCTTC.

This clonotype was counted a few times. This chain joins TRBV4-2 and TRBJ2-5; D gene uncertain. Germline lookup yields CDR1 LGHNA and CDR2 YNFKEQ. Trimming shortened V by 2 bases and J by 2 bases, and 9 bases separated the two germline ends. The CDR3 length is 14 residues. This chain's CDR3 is CASSQNRDQETQYF. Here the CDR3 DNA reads TGTGCCAGCAGCCAAAACAGAGATCAAGAGACCCAGTACTTC.

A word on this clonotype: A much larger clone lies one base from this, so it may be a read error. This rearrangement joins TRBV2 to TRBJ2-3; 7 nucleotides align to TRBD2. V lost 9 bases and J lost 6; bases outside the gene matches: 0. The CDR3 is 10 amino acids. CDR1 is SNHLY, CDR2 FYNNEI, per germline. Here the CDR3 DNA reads TGTGCCAGGGGGGGGGATACGCAGTATTTT. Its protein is CARGGDTQYF.

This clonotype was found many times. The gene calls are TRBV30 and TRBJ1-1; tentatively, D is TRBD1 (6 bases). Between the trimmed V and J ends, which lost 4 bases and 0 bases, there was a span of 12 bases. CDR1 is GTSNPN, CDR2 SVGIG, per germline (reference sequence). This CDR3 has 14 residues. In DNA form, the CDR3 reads TGTGCCTGGATCCGGACAGACATGAACACTGAAGCTTTCTTT. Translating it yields CAWIRTDMNTEAFF.

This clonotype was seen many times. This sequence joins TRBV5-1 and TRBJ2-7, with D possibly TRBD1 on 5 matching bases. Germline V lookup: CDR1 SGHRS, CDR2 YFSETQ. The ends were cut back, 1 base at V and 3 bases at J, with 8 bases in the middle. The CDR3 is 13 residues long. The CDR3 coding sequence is TGCGCCAGCAGCTTGAGGGGCCACTACGAGCAGTACTTC. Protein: CASSLRGHYEQYF.

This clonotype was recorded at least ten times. CDR3 coding DNA: TGTGCCAGCAGTTCCCTACAGAGTCAACGATCCTATGGCTACACCTTC. This gives the protein CASSSLQSQRSYGYTF. The J gene is TRBJ1-2, the V gene TRBV6-2 or TRBV6-3; no definite D call. This CDR3 comprises 16 residues. The germline V and J ends were trimmed by 4 bases and 4 bases, with 19 bases remaining between them. In germline, CDR1 is MNHEY, CDR2 SVGEGT.